Shown below are 18 T cell receptor beta chains from a single sample sequenced in a study of Graves' ophthalmopathy and Graves' hyperthyroidism. Amplified material comprised TCR beta CDR3 regions derived from RNA transcripts. First-round RT-PCR used HTBI primers; second-round multiplex PCR followed. TCRdb recomputed calls from the multiplex PCR reads with MiXCR, one row per CDR3 protein. The profile shows 200,000 to 250,000 distinct CDR3 sequences, about a fifth of them singletons. The sample consisted of peripheral blood. These receptors all stem from a woman in her fifties or sixties with Graves' ophthalmopathy.

In this sample, this clonotype turned up many times. V and J are TRBV6-2 or TRBV6-3 and TRBJ2-2, with 10 bases identical to TRBD2. The V gene end was trimmed by 6 bases and the J gene end by 3 bases; junction bases not matched to a gene: 13. CDR1 is MNHEY and CDR2 is SVGEGT in the germline V gene. The CDR3 covers 18 residues. CDR3 in DNA: TGTGCCAGCAGGGGACTAGCGCGGAGCTCGGGGGACACCGGGGAGCTGTTTTTT. It specifies CASRGLARSSGDTGELFF.

There are many counts of this clonotype. This CDR3 reads CASSPLAVAGNTEAFF. In DNA, the CDR3 is TGTGCCAGCAGCCCCCTGGCCGTGGCAGGGAACACTGAAGCTTTCTTT. The chain is built from TRBV4-2 and TRBJ1-1; D call uncertain. Per germline, CDR1 LGHNA and CDR2 YNFKEQ. The CDR3 loop spans 16 amino acids. The V end lost 4 bases, the J end lost 1 base, and 16 bases lay between the germline ends.

The chain is built from TRBV7-2 and TRBJ1-5; D is perhaps TRBD1 (6 bases). CDR3 length: 13 amino acids. Germline CDR1 SGHTA, CDR2 FQGNSA. Between the trimmed V and J ends, which lost 5 bases and 7 bases, there was a span of 12 bases. The CDR3 DNA is TGTGCCAGCAGCACCACAGGGAGACAGCCCCAGCATTTT. Protein product: CASSTTGRQPQHF.

This clonotype was detected ten times or more. The rearrangement joins TRBV12-3 or TRBV12-4 to TRBJ2-7; D is unresolved. Between the trimmed V and J ends, which lost 5 bases and 2 bases, there was a span of 16 bases. The CDR3 has 15 residues. DNA for the CDR3: TGTGCCAGCAGTCCTACGGGTTGGTTAACCTACGAGCAGTACTTC. Translation gives CASSPTGWLTYEQYF.

This clonotype was observed at least ten times. The chain carries TRBV6-2 or TRBV6-3 and TRBJ2-5; D is unclear. This CDR3 has 15 amino acids. V was trimmed by 0 bases and J by 0 bases, leaving 8 bases between them. Germline assignment: CDR1 MNHEY and CDR2 SVGEGT. Here the CDR3 reads CASSYSLADQETQYF. The CDR3 DNA reads as TGTGCCAGCAGTTACTCGTTGGCGGACCAAGAGACCCAGTACTTC.

This clonotype has at least ten counts. The V call is TRBV11-2, the J call TRBJ2-7, with a tentative D call TRBD2 (5 bases). Germline V gene data show CDR1 as SGHAT and CDR2 as FQNNGV. V was shortened by 5 bases and J by 2 bases, with 10 bases between the two germline ends. This CDR3 has 13 amino acids. CDR3 coding DNA: TGTGCCAGCAGCCGGGGTCCCACCTACGAGCAGTACTTC. Encoded protein: CASSRGPTYEQYF. The full variable domain, in which reference TRBV11-2 and TRBJ2-7 provide the parts outside the CDR3, is EAGVAQSPRYKIIEKRQSVAFWCNPISGHATLYWYQQILGQGPKLLIQFQNNGVVDDSQLPKDRFSAERLKGVDSTLKIQPAKLEDSAVYLCASSRGPTYEQYFGPGTRLTVT.

This clonotype was seen at least ten times. The chain recombines TRBV6-2 or TRBV6-3 with TRBJ2-3, with TRBD2 matching 8 bases. The CDR3 extends over 18 amino acids. With 2 bases clipped from V and 6 bases from J, the junction kept 16 bases outside the gene matches. Germline V gene data show CDR1 as MNHEY and CDR2 as SVGEGT. This chain's CDR3 is CASSYRGGGRMSRDTQYF. The CDR3 DNA follows: TGTGCCAGCAGTTACAGGGGCGGGGGGCGCATGTCTCGGGATACGCAGTATTTT.

This clonotype was observed at least ten times. The gene calls are TRBV5-1 and TRBJ2-5; a possible D gene is TRBD2 (5 bases). The V gene's germline CDR1 is SGHRS and CDR2 YFSETQ. The CDR3 runs to 14 residues. The V end lost 6 bases, the J end lost 1 base, and 13 bases lay between the germline ends. DNA for the CDR3: TGCGCCAGCACCGTTACTAGTGGCCAAGAGACCCAGTACTTC. Protein: CASTVTSGQETQYF. Using reference TRBV5-1 and TRBJ2-5 for the parts outside the CDR3, the full variable domain is KAGVTQTPRYLIKTRGQQVTLSCSPISGHRSVSWYQQTPGQGLQFLFEYFSETQRNKGNFPGRFSGRQFSNSRSEMNVSTLELGDSALYLCASTVTSGQETQYFGPGTRLLVL.

This clonotype was counted many times. The chain carries TRBV29-1 and TRBJ1-5; the D is unclear. This CDR3 comprises 13 residues. Germline-derived CDR1 and CDR2 are SQVTM and ANQGSEA. V shed 3 bases and J shed 9 bases, with 15 bases lying between them. CDR3 coding DNA: TGCAGCGTTGAGGAGGCACCCTTCGGGCCCCAGCATTTT. It codes for CSVEEAPFGPQHF.

This clonotype was seen ten or more times. The CDR3 DNA follows: TGTGCCAGCAGCTCAAATTCATATGGCTACACCTTC. It is translated as CASSSNSYGYTF. This sequence joins TRBV7-2 and TRBJ1-2; no definite D call. The germline CDR1 and CDR2 sequences are SGHTA and FQGNSA. This CDR3 has 12 residues. The ends were cut back, 4 bases at V and 5 bases at J, with 8 bases in the middle.

This clonotype was found many times. This chain connects TRBV5-1 to TRBJ1-1, with 9 bases lining up with TRBD1. The germline V gene encodes CDR1 SGHRS and CDR2 YFSETQ. The CDR3 consists of 16 residues. With 4 bases clipped from V and 0 bases from J, the junction kept 7 bases outside the gene matches. The CDR3 is CASSPRTGAMNTEAFF. CDR3 nucleotide sequence: TGCGCCAGCAGCCCCCGGACAGGGGCCATGAACACTGAAGCTTTCTTT.

This clonotype was detected ten times or more. The chain links TRBV28 to TRBJ2-7; tentative D call: TRBD1 (5 bases). The CDR3 is 14 amino acids. Germline V gene data show CDR1 as MDHEN and CDR2 as SYDVKM. The V end was cut by 6 bases, the J end by 2 bases, with 14 bases between. The CDR3 region is CASRPQGAPYEQYF. The CDR3 nucleotides read TGTGCCAGCAGACCCCAGGGTGCCCCCTACGAGCAGTACTTC.

This clonotype was recorded at least ten times. The chain joins TRBV6-5 to TRBJ1-2, with D tentatively TRBD1 (6 bases). The germline V and J ends were trimmed by 0 bases and 7 bases, with 15 bases remaining between them. Germline V gene sequence: CDR1 MNHEY, CDR2 SVGAGI. CDR3 length: 15 residues. The CDR3 DNA is TGTGCCAGCAGTTACTCGAGTAAGGCAGGGGCTGGCTACACCTTC. Amino acids: CASSYSSKAGAGYTF.

V and J are TRBV5-1 and TRBJ2-7; D is uncertain. With 4 bases removed from V and 4 bases from J, the gap between germline ends came to 15 bases. The CDR3 has 14 residues. Germline V gene data show CDR1 as SGHRS and CDR2 as YFSETQ. CDR3 protein: CASSPRPTAYEQYF. DNA of the CDR3: TGCGCCAGCAGCCCCCGCCCCACCGCATACGAGCAGTACTTC.

The sample holds a few counts of this clonotype. The chain carries TRBV11-2 and TRBJ2-5, with 7 bases matching TRBD1. V was clipped by 5 bases and J by 3 bases; unmatched bases: 9. Germline V gene lookup returns CDR1 SGHAT and CDR2 FQNNGV. There are 15 residues in the CDR3. CDR3: CASSDPLGTEETQYF. The CDR3 DNA is TGTGCCAGCAGCGATCCCCTAGGGACAGAAGAGACCCAGTACTTC.

This clonotype was observed once. This may come from a read error, since a much larger clone is one base off. This chain links TRBV20-1 with TRBJ2-5; 9 bases match TRBD2. Germline assignment: CDR1 DFQATT and CDR2 SNEGSKA (reference sequence). CDR3 length: 14 residues. The CDR3 here is CSASDGLARETLYF. DNA of the CDR3: TGCAGTGCTAGTGATGGACTAGCGCGAGAGACCCTGTACTTC.

In its sample, this clonotype was seen a few times. The genes are TRBV2 and TRBJ1-4; D call uncertain. This CDR3 is 14 amino acids long. The germline CDR1 and CDR2 sequences are SNHLY and FYNNEI. The V gene lost 2 bases and the J gene lost 7 bases, with 11 bases spanning the gap. The CDR3 region is CASSESVNGEKLFF. CDR3 bases: TGTGCCAGCAGTGAATCGGTTAACGGTGAAAAACTGTTTTTT.

This sequence joins TRBV12-3 or TRBV12-4 and TRBJ1-6, with D tentatively TRBD1 (6 bases). Trimming left V 2 bases short and J 7 bases short, with 15 bases between. This CDR3 comprises 16 residues. CDR3 region: CASSLRGRQGNSPLHF. DNA for the CDR3: TGTGCCAGCAGTTTACGGGGGAGGCAGGGGAATTCACCCCTCCACTTT.